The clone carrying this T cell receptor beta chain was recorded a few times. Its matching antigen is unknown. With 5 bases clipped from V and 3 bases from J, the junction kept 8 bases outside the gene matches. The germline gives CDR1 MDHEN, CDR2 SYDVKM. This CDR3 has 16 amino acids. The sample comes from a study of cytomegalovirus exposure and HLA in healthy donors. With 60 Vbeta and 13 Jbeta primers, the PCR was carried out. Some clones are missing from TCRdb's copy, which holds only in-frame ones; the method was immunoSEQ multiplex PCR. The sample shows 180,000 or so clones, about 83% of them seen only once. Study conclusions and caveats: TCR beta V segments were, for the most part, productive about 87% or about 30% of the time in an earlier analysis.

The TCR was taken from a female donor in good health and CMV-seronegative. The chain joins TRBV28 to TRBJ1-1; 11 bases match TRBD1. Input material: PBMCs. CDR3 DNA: TGTGCCAGCAGTGGACAGGGGGCAGGTGGCTACACTGAAGCTTTCTTT. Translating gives CASSGQGAGGYTEAFF. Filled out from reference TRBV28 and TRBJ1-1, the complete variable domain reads DVKVTQSSRYLVKRTGEKVFLECVQDMDHENMFWYRQDPGLGLRLIYFSYDVKMKEKGDIPEGYSVSREKKERFSLILESASTNQTSMYLCASSGQGAGGYTEAFFGQGTRLTVV.